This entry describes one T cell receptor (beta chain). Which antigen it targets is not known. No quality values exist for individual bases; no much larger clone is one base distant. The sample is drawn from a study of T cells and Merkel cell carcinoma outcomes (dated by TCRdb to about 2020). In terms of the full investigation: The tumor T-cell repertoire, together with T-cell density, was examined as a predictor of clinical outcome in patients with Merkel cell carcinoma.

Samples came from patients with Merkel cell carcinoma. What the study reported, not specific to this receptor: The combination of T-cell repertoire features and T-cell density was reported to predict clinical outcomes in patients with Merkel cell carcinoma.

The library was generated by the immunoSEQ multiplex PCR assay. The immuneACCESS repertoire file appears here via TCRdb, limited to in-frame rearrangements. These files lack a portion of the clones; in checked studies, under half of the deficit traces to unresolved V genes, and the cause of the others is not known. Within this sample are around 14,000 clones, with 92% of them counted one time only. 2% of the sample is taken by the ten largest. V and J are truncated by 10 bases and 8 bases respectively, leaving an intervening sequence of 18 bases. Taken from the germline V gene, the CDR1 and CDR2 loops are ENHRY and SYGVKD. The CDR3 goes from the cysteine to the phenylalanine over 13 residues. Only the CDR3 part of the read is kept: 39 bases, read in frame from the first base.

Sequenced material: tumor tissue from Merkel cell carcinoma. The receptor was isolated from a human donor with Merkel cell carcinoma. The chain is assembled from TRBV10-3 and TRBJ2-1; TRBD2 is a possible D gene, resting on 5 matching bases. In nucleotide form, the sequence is TGTGCCACCTGGCGGGTCATAGGAGATGAGCAGTTCTTC. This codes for CATWRVIGDEQFF.